These 25 T cell receptor beta chains were sequenced from one sample in a study of cytomegalovirus exposure and HLA in healthy donors. The primer mix had 60 Vbeta and 13 Jbeta primers. Method: immunoSEQ multiplex PCR; TCRdb's copy keeps in-frame clones and lacks some. In the table there are about 130,000 clones, approximately 73% of which are singletons. Sequenced input: PBMCs. These receptors originate from a man aged 55 to 70 in good health and CMV-seropositive.

V gene TRBV11-2 combines with J gene TRBJ1-1; tentatively, D is TRBD1 (5 bases). Trimming stripped 1 base from V and 4 bases from J, with 13 bases between. Germline CDR1 SGHAT, CDR2 FQNNGV. This CDR3 is 15 amino acids long. CDR3: CASSLVSQGSTEAFF. The CDR3 DNA is TGTGCCAGCAGCTTAGTCTCCCAGGGTAGCACTGAAGCTTTCTTT.

The CDR3 loop reads CASSTSTGWPYF. For the CDR3, the DNA is TGTGCCAGCAGCACGAGCACGGGATGGCCGTATTTT. The V and J genes are TRBV13 and TRBJ2-3; D is perhaps TRBD2 (5 bases). Trimming took off 5 bases at V and 14 bases at J, with 17 bases between the two ends. The germline V gene has CDR1 PRHDT and CDR2 FYEKMQ (reference sequence). The CDR3 is made up of 12 amino acids. The whole variable domain, filled in from reference TRBV13 and TRBJ2-3, reads AAGVIQSPRHLIKEKRETATLKCYPIPRHDTVYWYQQGPGQDPQFLISFYEKMQSDKGSIPDRFSAQQFSDYHSELNMSSLELGDSALYFCASSTSTGWPYFGPGTRLTVL.

The chain carries TRBV7-3 and TRBJ2-7, with TRBD2 matching 8 bases. The CDR3 spans 14 residues. J lost 4 bases, V lost 8 bases, and 10 bases had no gene match. Germline assignment: CDR1 SGHTA and CDR2 FQGTGA. CDR3 in amino acids: CASSPGGTPYEQYF. DNA of the CDR3: TGTGCCAGCTCCCCGGGGGGGACTCCATACGAGCAGTACTTC. Filled out from reference TRBV7-3 and TRBJ2-7, the complete variable domain reads GAGVSQTPSNKVTEKGKYVELRCDPISGHTALYWYRQSLGQGPEFLIYFQGTGAADDSGLPNDRFFAVRPEGSVSTLKIQRTERGDSAVYLCASSPGGTPYEQYFGPGTRLTVT.

The chain combines TRBV15 with TRBJ2-3; D remains ambiguous. V gave up 1 base and J gave up 7 bases, with 9 bases separating them. The CDR3 has 13 residues. Germline CDR1 is LNHNV and CDR2 is YYDKDF (reference sequence). The CDR3 DNA is TGTGCCACCAGCAGAGGAAACCGGTATACGCAGTATTTT. Encoded protein: CATSRGNRYTQYF.

The chain couples TRBV9 to TRBJ1-1; possibly TRBD1 for D (5 bases). Trimming pared 7 bases from V and 1 base from J, leaving 14 bases between. The CDR3 covers 14 residues. The germline gives CDR1 SGDLS, CDR2 YYNGEE. The CDR3 loop reads CASAKEGRNTEAFF. The DNA for the CDR3 is TGTGCCAGCGCCAAGGAGGGGCGGAACACTGAAGCTTTCTTT.

This chain joins TRBV12-5 and TRBJ1-6, with TRBD1 matching 7 bases. CDR1 and CDR2 (germline): LGHNT, FRNRAP. V trimming: 1 base; J trimming: 6 bases; junction bases outside the gene matches: 0. The CDR3 spans 14 residues. The CDR3 reads CASGLGDSNSPLHF. The CDR3 region has the DNA TGTGCTAGTGGTTTGGGGGACAGTAATTCACCCCTCCACTTT.

The V call is TRBV30, the J call TRBJ2-3; 8 bases fit TRBD1. Germline CDR1 is GTSNPN and CDR2 is SVGIG (reference sequence). Unmatched junction bases numbered 5, after V lost 2 bases and J lost 4 bases. The CDR3 length is 14 residues. Here the CDR3 reads CAWSKTGVSDTQYF. In nucleotides, the CDR3 is TGTGCCTGGAGTAAGACAGGGGTTTCAGATACGCAGTATTTT.

The chain recombines TRBV20-1 with TRBJ2-5; 7 nucleotides match TRBD2. The germline V gene has CDR1 DFQATT and CDR2 SNEGSKA (reference sequence). This CDR3 has 11 residues. V was pared by 2 bases and J by 7 bases, with 1 base of the junction left unmatched. Here the CDR3 reads CSARPGGTQYF. CDR3 DNA sequence: TGCAGTGCTAGACCGGGGGGGACCCAGTACTTC.

The chain carries TRBV29-1 and TRBJ1-1; D might be TRBD1 (6 bases). The V gene's germline CDR1 is SQVTM and CDR2 ANQGSEA. Trimming removed 5 bases from V and 4 bases from J, with 20 bases in between. The CDR3 covers 15 residues. The CDR3: CSVRVTGRVGTEAFF. As DNA, the CDR3 is TGCAGCGTTCGGGTTACAGGGAGGGTGGGCACTGAAGCTTTCTTT.

This clone appeared once. This chain uses TRBV10-2 with TRBJ1-2; D may be TRBD1 (5 bases). Trimming pared 5 bases from V and 3 bases from J, leaving 19 bases between. Per germline, CDR1 WSHSY and CDR2 SAAADI. The CDR3 covers 16 residues. The CDR3 is CASSSLGGRGDYGYTF. The CDR3 coding sequence is TGCGCCAGCAGTTCTCTCGGGGGACGGGGCGACTATGGCTACACCTTC.

The gene calls are TRBV5-4 and TRBJ1-1; no clear D. The germline CDR1 and CDR2 sequences are SGHNT and YYREEE (reference sequence). Trimming pared 4 bases from V and 5 bases from J, leaving 9 bases between. The CDR3 is 12 residues long. The CDR3: CASSPSGTEAFF. The CDR3 DNA reads as TGTGCCAGCAGCCCATCAGGAACTGAAGCTTTCTTT. Complete variable domain (other parts from reference TRBV5-4 and TRBJ1-1): ETGVTQSPTHLIKTRGQQVTLRCSSQSGHNTVSWYQQALGQGPQFIFQYYREEENGRGNFPPRFSGLQFPNYSSELNVNALELDDSALYLCASSPSGTEAFFGQGTRLTVV.

This chain links TRBV7-2 with TRBJ2-3, with D possibly TRBD2 on 7 matching bases. Trimming pared 5 bases from V and 3 bases from J, leaving 18 bases between. CDR3 length: 16 residues. Germline V gives CDR1 SGHTA, CDR2 FQGNSA. As DNA, the CDR3 is TGTGCCAGCAGCCCTAGGGGGGGGCAGGGTACAGATACGCAGTATTTT. Translated: CASSPRGGQGTDTQYF.

In this sample, this clone turned up a few times. The V and J genes are TRBV5-1 and TRBJ1-3; TRBD1 matches at 9 bases. Trimming at V came to 0 bases and at J to 3 bases, leaving 4 bases not matched to a gene. This CDR3 is built from 16 residues. Germline values: CDR1 SGHRS, CDR2 YFSETQ. For the CDR3, the DNA is TGCGCCAGCAGCTTGGAGGGACAGGGTGGTGGAAACACCATATATTTT. Translation gives CASSLEGQGGGNTIYF.

The chain recombines TRBV28 with TRBJ1-3, with TRBD1 identical over 7 bases. After removal of 2 bases from V and 8 bases from J, the junction contained 12 bases not matched to a gene. Per germline, CDR1 MDHEN and CDR2 SYDVKM. The length of the CDR3 is 16 residues. The CDR3 DNA follows: TGTGCCAGCAGTTTAGAACAGGGGTTTTTGGGTGACACCATATATTTT. As protein: CASSLEQGFLGDTIYF.

This chain uses TRBV28 with TRBJ1-5, with no clear D. This CDR3 region has 12 residues. The germline V and J ends were trimmed by 2 bases and 9 bases, with 8 bases remaining between them. Germline lookup yields CDR1 MDHEN and CDR2 SYDVKM. CDR3 residues: CASSLPGTPQHF. The CDR3 DNA is TGTGCCAGCAGTTTACCGGGAACGCCCCAGCATTTT.

This clone was seen more than once but under ten times. The V gene is TRBV15, the J gene TRBJ2-3; D unresolved. CDR3 length: 13 residues. The germline V gene has CDR1 LNHNV and CDR2 YYDKDF (reference sequence). V lost 8 bases and J 0 bases, leaving 9 bases between the germline ends. CDR3 coding DNA: TGTGCCACCCCCCCGGTTAGCACAGATACGCAGTATTTT. Translated, it gives CATPPVSTDTQYF.

V and J are TRBV7-6 and TRBJ2-7; 8 bases map to TRBD1. Germline CDR1 and CDR2: SGHVS and FNYEAQ. The CDR3 covers 15 residues. Germline trimming cut 1 base from V and 5 bases from J; bases unmatched to any gene: 7. CDR3 nucleotide sequence: TGTGCCAGCAGCTTAGGGGGCGTGACAGGGGACGAGCAGTACTTC. It translates to CASSLGGVTGDEQYF.

This chain links TRBV28 with TRBJ2-7; 9 bases are a match to TRBD1. Trimming took 5 bases from V and 3 from J; bases not matched to a gene: 8. CDR1 MDHEN and CDR2 SYDVKM come from the germline V gene. The CDR3 runs 15 residues. The CDR3 reads CASSPPGQGVYEQYF. The CDR3 DNA reads as TGTGCCAGCAGTCCCCCGGGACAGGGAGTCTACGAGCAGTACTTC.

This clone was counted once. The V call is TRBV5-1, the J call TRBJ2-4; 7 bases agree with TRBD1. Germline CDR1 reads SGHRS; CDR2 reads YFSETQ. Trimming removed 4 bases from V and 4 bases from J; junction bases left unmatched: 8. CDR3 length: 15 amino acids. CDR3 DNA sequence: TGCGCCAGCAGCAACCCCGGGACAGAAAAAAACATTCAGTACTTC. It yields the protein CASSNPGTEKNIQYF.

V and J are TRBV6-5 and TRBJ2-3, with D hard to call. CDR1 and CDR2 (germline): MNHEY, SVGAGI. CDR3 length equals 14 residues. Trimming removed 2 bases at V and 0 bases at J, with 6 bases between. CDR3 loop: CASSYEASTDTQYF. DNA for the CDR3: TGTGCCAGCAGTTACGAAGCGAGCACAGATACGCAGTATTTT.

The gene calls are TRBV4-2 and TRBJ1-5; 7 positions match TRBD1. V trimming: 0 bases; J trimming: 1 base; junction bases outside the gene matches: 3. CDR3 length equals 16 residues. Germline CDR1 is LGHNA and CDR2 is YNFKEQ. CDR3 DNA: TGTGCCAGCAGCCAAGAAGACAGGGTAAGCAATCAGCCCCAGCATTTT. Residues: CASSQEDRVSNQPQHF.

This chain links TRBV7-8 with TRBJ2-7, with 8 bases matching TRBD1. CDR1 and CDR2 from the germline V gene are SGHVS and FQNEAQ. The CDR3 spans 14 residues. Trimming at V came to 0 bases and at J to 4 bases, leaving 2 bases not matched to a gene. DNA of the CDR3: TGTGCCAGCAGCTTAGCGAGGACAGGGTACGAGCAGTACTTC. It codes for CASSLARTGYEQYF.

This chain links TRBV30 with TRBJ1-6, with TRBD1 matching over 7 bases. V was pared by 4 bases and J by 8 bases, with 5 bases of the junction left unmatched. Germline lookup yields CDR1 GTSNPN and CDR2 SVGIG (reference sequence). The CDR3 has 13 amino acids. The CDR3 loop reads CAWKRQGYSPLHF. CDR3 in DNA: TGTGCCTGGAAGAGACAGGGATATTCACCCCTCCACTTT.

The chain combines TRBV28 with TRBJ2-5; 9 bases line up with TRBD1. The V and J ends lost 2 bases and 2 bases, in that order; junction bases with no gene match: 6. This CDR3 contains 16 residues. Germline V lookup: CDR1 MDHEN, CDR2 SYDVKM. The CDR3 sequence: CASSLGTGSRQETQYF. In DNA form, the CDR3 reads TGTGCCAGCAGTTTAGGGACAGGGTCGAGGCAAGAGACCCAGTACTTC.

CDR3 coding DNA: TGTGCCAGCAGTTTTGACAGGGGCGGTCAGCCCCAGCATTTT. The encoded protein is CASSFDRGGQPQHF. V usage is TRBV2 and J usage is TRBJ1-5; TRBD1 agrees at 8 bases. Germline CDR1 is SNHLY and CDR2 is FYNNEI. Trimming took 5 bases from V and 6 from J; bases not matched to a gene: 6. The CDR3 loop spans 14 amino acids.